The sequence of this TCR beta chain was determined in a study of identical twins. TCRdb independently ran MiXCR on the 5' RACE reads; one entry per CDR3 protein. Here the sample spans hundreds of thousands of distinct CDR3 sequences, approximately 6% being singletons. The ends lost 2 bases at V and 2 bases at J; junction bases unmatched: 4. Looked up from germline, CDR1 is SGDLS and CDR2 is YYNGEE. The CDR3 is 14 amino acids. Findings and caveats of the study: Twin-shared out-of-frame alpha sequences were enriched for low generation probability. Abundant cord blood beta clonotypes carried fewer insertions; memory repertoires showed none.

In its sample, this clonotype was seen a few times. Its antigen is not identified. The origin of this receptor is a young man in good health. This sequence joins TRBV9 and TRBJ2-7, with 7 nucleotides matching TRBD1. The sequencing sample was made of naive T cells sorted from blood. The DNA of the CDR3 is TGTGCCAGCAGCGTGAGCGGACAGGCCTACGAGCAGTACTTC. Its translation is CASSVSGQAYEQYF.